The subject of this entry is one T cell receptor (beta chain). Antigen specificity is unknown. This entry is derived from a study of spatial heterogeneity in lung cancer. Study information: Beta-chain sequences were consistently detected more often than alpha-chain sequences. Study findings and constraints: Intratumoral expanded alpha and beta TCR counts were found to track tumor mutation counts.

The V gene's germline CDR1 is DFQATT and CDR2 SNEGSKA (reference sequence). V lost 6 bases, J lost 9 bases, and 17 bases lay in between. The length of the CDR3 is 12 residues. A unique molecular identifier was carried by every single TCR cDNA molecule. TCRdb passed the 5' RACE reads through MiXCR, listing each CDR3 protein once. The sample has around 9,300 distinct CDR3 sequences; just under 6.5% are singletons. Time point noted: sample taken at primary tumor resection. The input material, whole RNA from tumor, nontumor lung or frozen PBMC, was sequenced unsorted. The sample consisted of lung tumor tissue, taken at surgery. This sequence originates from a male donor with early-stage non-small cell lung cancer. The V call is TRBV20-1, the J call TRBJ1-2, with D possibly TRBD1 on 5 matching bases. The CDR3 sequence: CSASEGLQRYTF. In DNA, the CDR3 is TGCAGTGCCAGCGAGGGGCTGCAACGCTACACCTTC.